This T cell receptor beta chain is drawn from a study of T cell repertoires in cytomegalovirus infection. Across the study: HLA-B-restricted CMV epitopes that are well studied were used alongside recently identified HLA-C-restricted ones. Based on public TCR beta signatures, there were indications of CMV infection and of a matching HLA type. Study-level findings and limits: The ex vivo response showed dominance by HLA-C-restricted CMV-specific TCR beta clonotypes.

A word on this clonotype: Its target is not known.

TCRdb used MiXCR to reprocess the reads, holding one entry per CDR3 protein. The data contain approximately 770,000 distinct CDR3 sequences, around 29% of them singletons. Material: cultured CD8+ T cells from PBMCs, obtained from culture after CMV antigen stimulation. This TCR was recovered from a human donor in good health (CMV status not recorded). Some clones in this sample may be carry-over from other donors' samples.

CDR3 bases: TGTGCCAGCACCGAAGCTCGGGGCACTGAAGCTTTCTTT. Its protein product is CASTEARGTEAFF. This chain uses TRBV27 with TRBJ1-1; D gene ambiguous. The germline gives CDR1 MNHEY, CDR2 SMNVEV (reference sequence). CDR3 length equals 13 residues. Trimming cost V 7 bases and J 4 bases, with 13 bases left between them.